Below are 9 T cell receptor beta chains sequenced from a single sample in a study of T cells in Graves' hyperthyroidism and ophthalmopathy. The TCR beta CDR3 regions underwent amplification using RNA transcripts as the source. A set of HTBI primers served as the primers for a first-round RT-PCR of the TCR CDR3. From the multiplex PCR reads, TCRdb called clonotypes with MiXCR, one entry per CDR3 protein. Altogether about 640,000 distinct CDR3 sequences are present, 14% being singletons, with the ten largest covering around 13%. The specimen sequenced was blood. Receptors originate from a woman between 45 and 60 years old with Graves' ophthalmopathy.

This clonotype has ten or more counts. The J gene is TRBJ1-5, the V gene TRBV12-3 or TRBV12-4; D possibly corresponds to TRBD1 (6 bases). V gave up 3 bases and J gave up 5 bases, with 11 bases separating them. There are 14 residues in the CDR3. The CDR3 loop reads CASSFSGVDQPQHF. The CDR3 DNA reads as TGTGCCAGCAGTTTTTCAGGGGTAGATCAGCCCCAGCATTTT.

This clonotype was recorded many times. V gene TRBV28 combines with J gene TRBJ2-5; the match to TRBD1 covers 8 bases. After removal of 2 bases from V and 5 bases from J, the junction contained 7 bases not matched to a gene. Looked up from germline, CDR1 is MDHEN and CDR2 is SYDVKM. CDR3 length equals 15 residues. CDR3 protein: CASSLGRGLGETQYF. For the CDR3, the DNA is TGTGCCAGCAGTTTAGGCAGGGGGCTAGGGGAGACCCAGTACTTC.

The V and J genes are TRBV29-1 and TRBJ2-3; D remains ambiguous. Germline values: CDR1 SQVTM, CDR2 ANQGSEA. The CDR3 runs to 12 residues. V lost 0 bases to trimming and J lost 3 bases, with 4 bases between them. Written as DNA, the CDR3 is TGCAGCGTTGAAGATAGAACAGATACGCAGTATTTT. This gives the protein CSVEDRTDTQYF.

This clonotype was recorded at least ten times. The chain carries TRBV5-5 and TRBJ2-7, with a tentative D call TRBD1 (6 bases). Trimming cost V 4 bases and J 3 bases, with 14 bases left between them. This CDR3 has 14 residues. The germline V gene has CDR1 SGHKS and CDR2 YYEKEE (reference sequence). The CDR3 loop reads CASSMDSRVYEQYF. The DNA for the CDR3 is TGTGCCAGCAGCATGGACAGCCGCGTCTACGAGCAGTACTTC.

This clonotype was seen many times. CDR3 in amino acids: CASTVPWNTEAFF. The CDR3 bases are TGTGCCAGCACCGTACCCTGGAACACTGAAGCTTTCTTT. This chain uses TRBV12-3 or TRBV12-4 with TRBJ1-1; D unresolved. This CDR3 has 13 residues. Trimming cost V 7 bases and J 1 base, with 10 bases left between them.

This clonotype was observed a single time. Here the CDR3 reads CASSTKAGTSSYEQYF. The CDR3 nucleotides read TGTGCCAGCAGTACAAAGGCCGGGACTAGCTCCTACGAGCAGTACTTC. This rearrangement joins TRBV28 to TRBJ2-7; 8 nucleotides agree with TRBD2. Germline CDR1 reads MDHEN; CDR2 reads SYDVKM. Trimming at V came to 5 bases and at J to 0 bases, leaving 9 bases not matched to a gene. The CDR3 runs to 16 residues.

This clonotype was recorded a few times. The gene calls are TRBV12-3 or TRBV12-4 and TRBJ1-2; D is ambiguous. Trimming removed 6 bases at V and 1 base at J, with 15 bases between. This CDR3 is 15 amino acids long. The CDR3 nucleotides read TGTGCCAGCAGCACGGACGTGGGGAGTAACTATGGCTACACCTTC. It translates to CASSTDVGSNYGYTF.

This clonotype was observed many times. The gene calls are TRBV7-6 and TRBJ2-1, with 12 bases matching TRBD2. The germline gives CDR1 SGHVS, CDR2 FNYEAQ. The CDR3 loop spans 17 amino acids. Trimming took 11 bases from V and 2 from J; bases not matched to a gene: 13. The CDR3 DNA follows: TGTGCCTCCGTGGACGGACTAGCGGGACTACCCTACAATGAGCAGTTCTTC. Translation gives CASVDGLAGLPYNEQFF.

Many counts were recorded for this clonotype. This chain joins TRBV7-9 and TRBJ2-1, with 8 bases lining up with TRBD1. With 5 bases clipped from V and 4 bases from J, the junction kept 1 base outside the gene matches. This CDR3 has 13 residues. Germline assignment: CDR1 SEHNR and CDR2 FQNEAQ (reference sequence). The CDR3 region is CASSRTGYNEQFF. CDR3 nucleotides: TGTGCCAGCAGCAGGACAGGGTACAATGAGCAGTTCTTC. The full variable domain, in which reference TRBV7-9 and TRBJ2-1 provide the parts outside the CDR3, is DTGVSQNPRHKITKRGQNVTFRCDPISEHNRLYWYRQTLGQGPEFLTYFQNEAQLEKSRLLSDRFSAERPKGSFSTLEIQRTEQGDSAMYLCASSRTGYNEQFFGPGTRLTVL.